This TCR beta chain was sequenced for a study of T-cell memory formation after mild COVID-19. Study findings and constraints: What remained unconfirmed was the SARS-CoV-2 specificity of second-wave clones peaking on day 37. There was a balanced CD4/CD8 profile in clones contracting day 15 to 85, and later expanders leaned CD4+. Shrinking CD4+ clones resided mostly in CM and EM, and CD8+ ones in EMRA.

Researchers used 5'RACE with constant-segment primers to make TCR alpha and TCR beta cDNA libraries that carry sample barcodes and UMIs. TCRdb ran MiXCR on the 5' RACE reads and lists one entry per CDR3 protein. The profile covers under 15,000 distinct CDR3 sequences, with roughly 16% appearing a single time and around three fifths taken by the ten largest. Per germline, CDR1 MNHEY and CDR2 SMNVEV (reference sequence). Between the trimmed V and J ends, which lost 5 bases and 13 bases, there was a span of 15 bases. CDR3 size: 13 residues. Relative to its sample, this clonotype is medium-sized. Its antigen remains unknown.

The chain combines TRBV27 with TRBJ1-6; D perhaps matches TRBD1 (5 bases). The sample was PBMCs or a T cell subset sorted from them (not recorded which). This receptor was identified in a man between 18 and 35 years old who had mild COVID-19 (a few samples of this study predate the infection). Cell type and time point are not known. The CDR3 region is CASSQGGVTPLHF. CDR3 DNA: TGTGCCAGCAGTCAGGGTGGGGTTACGCCCCTCCACTTT.